This T cell receptor (beta chain) was found in a study of response to subunit inactivated influenza vaccine. TCRdb re-called the RT-PCR reads through MiXCR, storing one row per CDR3 protein. The sample lists over 450,000 distinct CDR3 sequences; 13% were seen once. Germline V gives CDR1 MGHDK, CDR2 SYGVNS. After removal of 4 bases from V and 10 bases from J, the junction contained 4 bases not matched to a gene. CDR3 length equals 12 residues. The material sequenced was PBMCs from blood, taken 45 days after vaccination. The TCR comes from a man in his forties or fifties who received an inactivated influenza vaccine. The chain recombines TRBV25-1 with TRBJ1-1; 9 bases agree with TRBD1. The CDR3: CASSGYRGPAFF. CDR3 sequence (DNA): TGTGCCAGCAGTGGATACAGGGGGCCAGCTTTCTTT.